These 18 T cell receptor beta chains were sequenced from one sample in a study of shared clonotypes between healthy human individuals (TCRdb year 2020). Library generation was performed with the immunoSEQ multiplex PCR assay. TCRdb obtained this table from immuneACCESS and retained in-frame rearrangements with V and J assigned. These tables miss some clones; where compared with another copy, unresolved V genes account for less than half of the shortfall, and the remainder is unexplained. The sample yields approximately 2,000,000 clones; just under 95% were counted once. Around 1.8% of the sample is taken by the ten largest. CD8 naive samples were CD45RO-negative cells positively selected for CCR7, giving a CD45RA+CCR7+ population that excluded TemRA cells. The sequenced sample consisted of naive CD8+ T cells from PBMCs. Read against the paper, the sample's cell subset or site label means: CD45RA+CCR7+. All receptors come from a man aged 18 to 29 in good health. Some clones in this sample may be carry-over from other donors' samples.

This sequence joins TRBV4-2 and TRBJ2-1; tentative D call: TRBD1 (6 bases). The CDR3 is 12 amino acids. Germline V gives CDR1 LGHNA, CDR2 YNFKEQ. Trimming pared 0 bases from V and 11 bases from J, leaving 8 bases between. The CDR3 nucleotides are TGTGCCAGCAGCCAAGATCAGGGGCAGCAGTTCTTC. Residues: CASSQDQGQQFF.

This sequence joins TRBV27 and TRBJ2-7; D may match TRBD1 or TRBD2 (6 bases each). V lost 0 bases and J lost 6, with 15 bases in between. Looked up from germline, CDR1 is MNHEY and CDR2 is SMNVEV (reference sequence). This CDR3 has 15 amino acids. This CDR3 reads CASSLSLSGAGEQYF. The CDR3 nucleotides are TGTGCCAGCAGTTTATCCCTCTCGGGGGCGGGCGAGCAGTACTTC.

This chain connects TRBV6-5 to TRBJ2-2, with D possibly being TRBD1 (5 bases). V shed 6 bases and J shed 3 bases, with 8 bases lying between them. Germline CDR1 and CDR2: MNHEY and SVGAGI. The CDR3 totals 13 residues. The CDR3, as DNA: TGTGCCAGCAGCGACAGCGACACCGGGGAGCTGTTTTTT. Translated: CASSDSDTGELFF.

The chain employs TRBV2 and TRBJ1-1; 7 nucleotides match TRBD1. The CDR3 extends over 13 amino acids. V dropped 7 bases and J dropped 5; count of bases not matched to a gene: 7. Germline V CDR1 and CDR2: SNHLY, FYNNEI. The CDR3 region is CASKEGARTEAFF. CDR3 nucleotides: TGTGCCAGCAAGGAGGGGGCGAGAACTGAAGCTTTCTTT. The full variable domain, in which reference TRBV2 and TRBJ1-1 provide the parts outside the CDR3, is EPEVTQTPSHQVTQMGQEVILRCVPISNHLYFYWYRQILGQKVEFLVSFYNNEISEKSEIFDDQFSVERPDGSNFTLKIRSTKLEDSAMYFCASKEGARTEAFFGQGTRLTVV.

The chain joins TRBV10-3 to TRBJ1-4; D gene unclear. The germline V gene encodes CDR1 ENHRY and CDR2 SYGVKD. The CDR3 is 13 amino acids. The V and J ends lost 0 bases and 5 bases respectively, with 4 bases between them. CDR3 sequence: CAISESINEKLFF. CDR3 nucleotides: TGTGCCATCAGTGAGTCGATCAATGAAAAACTGTTTTTT.

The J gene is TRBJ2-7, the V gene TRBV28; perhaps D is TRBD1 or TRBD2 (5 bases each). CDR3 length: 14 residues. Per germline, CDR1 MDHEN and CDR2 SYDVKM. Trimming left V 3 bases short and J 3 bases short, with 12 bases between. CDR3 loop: CASSFRGLRYEQYF. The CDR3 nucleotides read TGTGCCAGCAGTTTCCGGGGCCTTCGCTACGAGCAGTACTTC. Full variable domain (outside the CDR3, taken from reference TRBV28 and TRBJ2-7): DVKVTQSSRYLVKRTGEKVFLECVQDMDHENMFWYRQDPGLGLRLIYFSYDVKMKEKGDIPEGYSVSREKKERFSLILESASTNQTSMYLCASSFRGLRYEQYFGPGTRLTVT.

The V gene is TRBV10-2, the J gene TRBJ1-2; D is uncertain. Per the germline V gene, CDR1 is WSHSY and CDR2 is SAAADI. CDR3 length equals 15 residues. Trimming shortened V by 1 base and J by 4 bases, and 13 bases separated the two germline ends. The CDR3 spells CASSELRTAPYGYTF. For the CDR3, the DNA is TGCGCCAGCAGTGAGTTGAGGACGGCGCCCTATGGCTACACCTTC.

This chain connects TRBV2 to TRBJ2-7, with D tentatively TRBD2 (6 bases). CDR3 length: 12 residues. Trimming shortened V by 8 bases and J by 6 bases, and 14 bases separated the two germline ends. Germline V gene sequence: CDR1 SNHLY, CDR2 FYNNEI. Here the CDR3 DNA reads TGTGCCAGCGAAGGAGGGAGTGGCGAGCAGTACTTC. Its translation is CASEGGSGEQYF.

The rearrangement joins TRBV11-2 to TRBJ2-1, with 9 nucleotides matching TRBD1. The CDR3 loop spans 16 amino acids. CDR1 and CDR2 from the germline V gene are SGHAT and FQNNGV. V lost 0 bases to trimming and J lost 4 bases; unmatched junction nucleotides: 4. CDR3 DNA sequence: TGTGCCAGCAGCTTAGATTCCGGGACAGGGTACAATGAGCAGTTCTTC. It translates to CASSLDSGTGYNEQFF.

Written as DNA, the CDR3 is TGTGCCTGGAGTGGGACAGGGGGCTCTGGAAACACCATATATTTT. This codes for CAWSGTGGSGNTIYF. This chain joins TRBV30 and TRBJ1-3; 10 bases align to TRBD1. Germline CDR1 reads GTSNPN; CDR2 reads SVGIG (reference sequence). Unmatched junction bases numbered 0, after V lost 1 base and J lost 0 bases. The CDR3 has 15 amino acids.

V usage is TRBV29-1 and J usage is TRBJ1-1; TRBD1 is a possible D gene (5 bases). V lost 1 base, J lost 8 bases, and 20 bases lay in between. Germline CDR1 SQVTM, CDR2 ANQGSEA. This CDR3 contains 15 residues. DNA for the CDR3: TGCAGCGTTGAAGCCTCGGACCTTAGGGACGGCGAAGCTTTCTTT. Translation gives CSVEASDLRDGEAFF.

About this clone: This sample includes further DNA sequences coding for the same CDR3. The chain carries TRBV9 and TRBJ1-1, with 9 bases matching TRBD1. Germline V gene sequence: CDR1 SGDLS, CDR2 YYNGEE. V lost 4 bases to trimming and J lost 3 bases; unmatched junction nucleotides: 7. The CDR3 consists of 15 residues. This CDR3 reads CASSPTGGADTEAFF. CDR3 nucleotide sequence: TGTGCCAGCAGCCCTACAGGGGGCGCCGACACTGAAGCTTTCTTT.

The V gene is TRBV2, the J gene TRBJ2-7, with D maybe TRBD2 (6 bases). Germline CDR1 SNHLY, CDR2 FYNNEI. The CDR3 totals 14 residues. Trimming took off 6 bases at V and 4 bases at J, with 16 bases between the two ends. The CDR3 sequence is CASRLSGSLYEQYF. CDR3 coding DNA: TGTGCCAGCAGGCTCAGCGGGTCCCTGTACGAGCAGTACTTC.

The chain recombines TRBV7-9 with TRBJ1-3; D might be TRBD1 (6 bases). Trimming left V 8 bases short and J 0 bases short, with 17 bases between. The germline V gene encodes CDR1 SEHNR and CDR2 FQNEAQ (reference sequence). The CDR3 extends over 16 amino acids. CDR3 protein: CASGLFRTDSGNTIYF. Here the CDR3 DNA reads TGTGCCAGCGGCCTTTTTAGGACAGACTCTGGAAACACCATATATTTT.

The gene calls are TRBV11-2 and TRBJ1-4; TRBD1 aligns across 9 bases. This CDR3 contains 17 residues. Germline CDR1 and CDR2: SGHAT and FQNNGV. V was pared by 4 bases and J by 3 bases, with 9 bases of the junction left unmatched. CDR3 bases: TGTGCCAGCAGCTCCCCAAACAGGGGGCGTTCTAATGAAAAACTGTTTTTT. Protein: CASSSPNRGRSNEKLFF. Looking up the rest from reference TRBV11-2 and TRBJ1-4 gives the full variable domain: EAGVAQSPRYKIIEKRQSVAFWCNPISGHATLYWYQQILGQGPKLLIQFQNNGVVDDSQLPKDRFSAERLKGVDSTLKIQPAKLEDSAVYLCASSSPNRGRSNEKLFFGSGTQLSVL.

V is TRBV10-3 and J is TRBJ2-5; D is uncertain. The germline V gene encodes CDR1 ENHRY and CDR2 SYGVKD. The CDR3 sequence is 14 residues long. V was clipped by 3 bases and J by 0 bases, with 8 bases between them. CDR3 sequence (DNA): TGTGCCATCAGTGATCCAGCTTACCAAGAGACCCAGTACTTC. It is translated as CAISDPAYQETQYF.

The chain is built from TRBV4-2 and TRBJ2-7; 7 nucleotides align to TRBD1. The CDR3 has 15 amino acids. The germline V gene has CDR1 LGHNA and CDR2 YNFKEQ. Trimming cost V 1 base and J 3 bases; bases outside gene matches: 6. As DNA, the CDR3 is TGTGCCAGCAGCCAAGCAGGGGGAACATTCTACGAGCAGTACTTC. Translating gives CASSQAGGTFYEQYF.

The DNA of the CDR3 is TGTGCCAGCAGTTACCTTGAGGCAGCTGCTAGCTATGGCTACACCTTC. Its protein product is CASSYLEAAASYGYTF. The V call is TRBV6-5, the J call TRBJ1-2; D is ambiguous. This CDR3 has 16 amino acids. V lost 2 bases and J 4 bases, leaving 17 bases between the germline ends. Germline V gene sequence: CDR1 MNHEY, CDR2 SVGAGI.